This TCR beta chain was identified in a study of T cell responses to AZD1222 COVID-19 vaccine. As for the study in general: Timing groups of about 4 and about 12 weeks for second doses were pooled. Study-wide results and limits: Per reports, nearly half of all spike-specific TCRs target regions that are unmutated in variants. White British people made up most donors, females outnumbered males, and clonal diversity was possibly underestimated. Receipt of two AZD1222 doses was followed by a rise in Spike-specific TCR breadth and depth.

From germline, CDR1 is WNHNN and CDR2 SYGVQD (reference sequence). The CDR3 contains 17 residues. Trimming shortened V by 6 bases and J by 1 base, and 21 bases separated the two germline ends. Points on this clone: The antigen is unknown.

Clones were read by immunoSEQ multiplex PCR, and TCRdb kept only the in-frame ones, dropping some. The sample includes roughly 190,000 clones, roughly 90% of them seen just once. The source is an adult in good health. Sequenced material: peripheral blood, taken on day 0 of AZD1222 vaccination. The chain has TRBV10-1 and TRBJ1-1; TRBD1 is a possible D gene (6 bases). Here the CDR3 reads CASSSRDMGGTNTEAFF. The CDR3, as DNA: TGCGCCAGCAGCAGCCGGGACATGGGAGGAACGAACACTGAAGCTTTCTTT.